The T cell receptor beta chain under discussion was sequenced for a study of T cells in Graves' hyperthyroidism and ophthalmopathy. CDR1 and CDR2 from the germline V gene are DFQATT and SNEGSKA (reference sequence). CDR3 length: 15 residues. V dropped 2 bases and J dropped 1 base, with 14 bases sitting between them. Amplification targeted TCR beta CDR3 regions from RNA transcripts. The TCR CDR3 was amplified in a first-round RT-PCR using the HTBI primer set. In TCRdb, the multiplex PCR reads were re-called with MiXCR into one record per CDR3 protein. Altogether approximately 410,000 distinct CDR3 sequences are present, approximately 14% being singletons, with the ten largest covering under 15%.

The gene calls are TRBV20-1 and TRBJ1-1; D is uncertain. The TCR comes from a man aged 18 to 29 with Graves' ophthalmopathy. Material for sequencing was blood. As DNA, the CDR3 is TGCAGTGCTAGACCCCGGCAGGTCGAGAACACTGAAGCTTTCTTT. It yields the protein CSARPRQVENTEAFF.